This record concerns one T cell receptor beta chain sequence. V trimming: 4 bases; J trimming: 1 base; junction bases outside the gene matches: 7. The CDR3 is 16 residues long. Germline assignment: CDR1 SGDLS and CDR2 YYNGEE. This sample is drawn from a study of CD8 T cells in Susac syndrome. Random hexamers were used to reverse transcribe the RNA input (about 0.45 to 1 ug). TCRdb called the immunoSEQ multiplex PCR reads again in MiXCR, with one record for every CDR3 protein. This table has about 180,000 distinct CDR3 sequences, roughly 95% appearing once. The receptor comes from a human donor with multiple sclerosis. This chain links TRBV9 with TRBJ2-3, with 9 nucleotides matching TRBD1. The sample taken for sequencing was CD8+ T cells from PBMCs. The CDR3: CASSFRDRDGTDTQYF. CDR3 bases: TGTGCCAGCAGCTTCCGGGACAGGGACGGCACAGATACGCAGTATTTT.